These 7 T cell receptor beta chains originate from one sample sequenced in a study of beta chain features in type 1 diabetes. Whole-study results and caveats: All four CD4+ subsets from Type 1 diabetes patients carried moderately but significantly shorter TCRB CDR3s.

Sequencing targeted expressed TCRB transcripts, as all isolated RNA had been reverse transcribed. Using immunoSEQ multiplex PCR, the repertoire was profiled, and TCRdb retains in-frame clones only, with some absent. Seen here are 150,000 to 200,000 clones, roughly 63% observed once, and the top ten hold approximately 0.089%. The antigens of these receptors remain unknown. The sample consisted of naive CD4+ T cells from blood. The receptors come from a man aged 25 to 40 with type 1 diabetes.

This clone was seen only once. This chain joins TRBV7-2 and TRBJ2-7; D gene uncertain. The V end lost 1 base, the J end lost 3 bases, and 13 bases lay between the germline ends. This CDR3 has 15 residues. From germline, CDR1 is SGHTA and CDR2 FQGNSA. The CDR3 reads CASSLGRMRNYEQYF. CDR3 nucleotides: TGTGCCAGCAGCTTAGGTCGGATGCGTAACTACGAGCAGTACTTC.

The V gene is TRBV5-6, the J gene TRBJ2-6, with TRBD1 matching over 8 bases. Germline lookup yields CDR1 SGHDT and CDR2 YYEEEE. The CDR3 covers 17 residues. V dropped 7 bases and J dropped 0; count of bases not matched to a gene: 9. The CDR3, as DNA: TGTGCCAGCTGGGGCGACAGGGGACCCTCTGGGGCCAACGTCCTGACTTTC. This sequence encodes CASWGDRGPSGANVLTF.

This rearrangement joins TRBV30 to TRBJ2-1, with D perhaps TRBD1 (6 bases). Germline assignment: CDR1 GTSNPN and CDR2 SVGIG (reference sequence). The germline V and J ends were trimmed by 5 bases and 9 bases, with 11 bases remaining between them. CDR3 length equals 11 residues. The CDR3 protein is CAWQQGIEQFF. The CDR3 region has the DNA TGTGCCTGGCAACAGGGAATTGAGCAGTTCTTC.

The sample holds a few counts of this clone. The rearrangement links TRBV11-2 to TRBJ2-3; possible D gene TRBD2, 5 bases. Germline loops: CDR1 SGHAT, CDR2 FQNNGV. There are 15 residues in the CDR3. Trimming took off 7 bases at V and 0 bases at J, with 14 bases between the two ends. CDR3 DNA sequence: TGTGCCAGCACGGGCGGGTTCACTAGCACAGATACGCAGTATTTT. This codes for CASTGGFTSTDTQYF.

The V gene is TRBV9, the J gene TRBJ2-1; no definite D call. This CDR3 has 12 residues. V was cut by 0 bases and J by 7 bases, with 5 bases left in between. The germline V gene has CDR1 SGDLS and CDR2 YYNGEE. CDR3 amino acids: CASSVEGNEQFF. The CDR3, as DNA: TGTGCCAGCAGCGTAGAAGGAAATGAGCAGTTCTTC.

The chain has TRBV4-3 and TRBJ1-4; D is ambiguous. With 5 bases removed from V and 0 bases from J, the gap between germline ends came to 10 bases. Germline V CDR1 and CDR2: LGHNA, YSLEER. CDR3 size: 15 residues. The DNA of the CDR3 is TGCGCCAGCAGCACTCACAGAGCAACTAATGAAAAACTGTTTTTT. It encodes CASSTHRATNEKLFF.

J is TRBJ2-7 and V is TRBV30, with D perhaps matching TRBD2 (6 bases). V gave up 2 bases and J gave up 0 bases, with 14 bases separating them. The CDR3 runs to 15 residues. Looked up from germline, CDR1 is GTSNPN and CDR2 is SVGIG (reference sequence). CDR3 DNA sequence: TGTGCCTGGAGTACGGGGAGGACGGTCTCCTACGAGCAGTACTTC. Its translation: CAWSTGRTVSYEQYF.